Presented here are 8 T cell receptor beta chains from one specimen sequenced in a study of beta chain features in type 1 diabetes. Reverse transcription of all isolated RNA meant that expressed TCRB transcripts were sequenced. Some clones are missing from TCRdb's copy, which holds only in-frame ones; the method was immunoSEQ multiplex PCR. This sample has hundreds of thousands of clones, with about 14% found just once. Input material: naive CD4+ T cells from blood. These receptor sequences come from a woman between 40 and 50 years old in good health.

Only a few counts were recorded for this clone. The V call is TRBV18, the J call TRBJ2-2; D perhaps matches TRBD2 (5 bases). The CDR3 loop spans 13 amino acids. Germline V gene sequence: CDR1 KGHSH, CDR2 LQKENI. Trimming removed 3 bases at V and 7 bases at J, with 9 bases between. CDR3 in amino acids: CASSPGRSGELFF. The CDR3 region has the DNA TGTGCCAGCTCACCGGGGAGAAGCGGGGAGCTGTTTTTT.

The chain couples TRBV27 to TRBJ2-3, with TRBD2 matching 9 bases. J gave up 4 bases and V 10 bases, and 12 bases lay outside the gene matches. There are 15 residues in the CDR3. Germline values: CDR1 MNHEY, CDR2 SMNVEV (reference sequence). CDR3 coding DNA: TGTGCCATCTCTAAGCGGGGGGCAGGCCCAGATACGCAGTATTTT. Protein sequence: CAISKRGAGPDTQYF.

This clone was seen more than once but under ten times. The CDR3 DNA follows: TGTGCCAGCAGCCCGCCGGGACAGGGATCGAACACTGAAGCTTTCTTT. Its translation is CASSPPGQGSNTEAFF. This chain joins TRBV7-2 and TRBJ1-1; 9 nucleotides agree with TRBD1. This CDR3 has 16 residues. Germline V lookup: CDR1 SGHTA, CDR2 FQGNSA. The V segment lost 5 bases and the J segment 1 base; nucleotides outside the gene matches: 8.

This chain uses TRBV19 with TRBJ1-5, with 9 bases that match TRBD1. CDR1 is LNHDA, CDR2 SQIVND, per germline (reference sequence). The CDR3 sequence is 19 residues long. V lost 5 bases and J lost 2; bases outside the gene matches: 16. The CDR3 here is CASSLMGGQGLRGNQPQHF. The CDR3 region has the DNA TGTGCCAGTAGTCTTATGGGGGGACAGGGTTTGAGGGGCAATCAGCCCCAGCATTTT.

The V call is TRBV7-9, the J call TRBJ1-2, with D possibly being TRBD1 (5 bases). The CDR3 spans 14 residues. The germline V gene encodes CDR1 SEHNR and CDR2 FQNEAQ (reference sequence). V lost 4 bases and J lost 4, with 13 bases in between. The CDR3 DNA follows: TGTGCCAGCAGCTCCCCGGGACTGCCCTATGGCTACACCTTC. It is translated as CASSSPGLPYGYTF.

There are many counts of this clone. This CDR3 is also generated by other DNA sequences in the sample. This chain links TRBV7-9 with TRBJ2-5, with a weak D call TRBD1 (5 bases). Looked up from germline, CDR1 is SEHNR and CDR2 is FQNEAQ (reference sequence). With 5 bases removed from V and 5 bases from J, the gap between germline ends came to 18 bases. The CDR3 is 15 amino acids. CDR3 in amino acids: CASSAGKGHVETQYF. CDR3 nucleotides: TGTGCCAGCAGCGCAGGGAAAGGGCATGTGGAGACCCAGTACTTC.

J is TRBJ2-7 and V is TRBV9; TRBD1 agrees at 8 bases. The germline gives CDR1 SGDLS, CDR2 YYNGEE. The CDR3 totals 17 residues. V trimming: 0 bases; J trimming: 7 bases; junction bases outside the gene matches: 15. The DNA for the CDR3 is TGTGCCAGCAGCGTAGCTTCGGGACAGGTCTTGATTGGGGAGCAGTACTTC. It yields the protein CASSVASGQVLIGEQYF.

The table lists this clone with a few counts. The chain has TRBV7-2 and TRBJ2-5, with D unresolved. Germline V gene data show CDR1 as SGHTA and CDR2 as FQGNSA. The CDR3 length is 13 residues. Trimming left V 4 bases short and J 2 bases short, with 8 bases between. CDR3 protein: CASSSVLQETQYF. CDR3 DNA sequence: TGTGCCAGCAGCTCCGTACTGCAAGAGACCCAGTACTTC. Full variable domain (rest looked up from reference TRBV7-2 and TRBJ2-5): GAGVSQSPSNKVTEKGKDVELRCDPISGHTALYWYRQSLGQGLEFLIYFQGNSAPDKSGLPSDRFSAERTGGSVSTLTIQRTQQEDSAVYLCASSSVLQETQYFGPGTRLLVL.